This TCR beta chain was documented in a study of blood T cell repertoires in COVID-19. Across the study: The United States, Italy and Spain provided the acute and convalescent COVID-19 samples. T cells, B-cell-depleted T cells, or PBMCs supplied cDNA or gDNA.

This CDR3 has 12 amino acids. The V and J ends lost 3 bases and 0 bases respectively, with 3 bases between them. Germline CDR1 is LGHDT and CDR2 is YNNKEL (reference sequence). Original analysis: From reference gene primer amplification, estimates of nucleated cell counts were derived. TCRdb's copy holds only in-frame clones and misses some; the assay was immunoSEQ multiplex PCR. V, J and clone size were drawn from that table, and D and trimming were deduced from the DNA. Altogether 100,000 to 150,000 clones are present, approximately 90% being singletons, with the ten largest covering 10% to 13%. Sequencing was done on a sample of peripheral blood. This sequence originates from a man aged 45-65 years with acute or convalescent COVID-19. V gene TRBV3-1 (or the pseudogene TRBV3-2) combines with J gene TRBJ2-7; D gene uncertain. The CDR3 DNA reads as TGTGCCAGCAGCCAGTACTCCTACGAGCAGTACTTC. This translates into CASSQYSYEQYF.